These T cell receptor beta chains were read from a single sample in a study of T-cell memory formation after mild COVID-19. TCRdb re-derived calls from the 5' RACE reads in MiXCR, one entry per CDR3 protein. The profile shows about 340,000 distinct CDR3 sequences, about a sixth of them singletons. Sequenced: PBMCs or a T cell subset sorted from them (not recorded which). The receptor set was obtained from a man between 18 and 29 years old who had mild COVID-19 (a few samples of this study predate the infection). Cell type and time point are not known. Each CDR3 is given with its conserved first and last residue. D genes are given only for firm matches. The size field is filled for only some rows; it gives once, few, many or a size class.

D: .
J: TRBJ1-2
size: .
V: TRBV5-6
DNA: TGTGCCAGCAGCTCGGGCAGAGGTCATGGCTACACCTTC
CDR3: CASSSGRGHGYTF

D: .
J: TRBJ2-4
size: .
V: TRBV2
DNA: TGTGCCAGCAAGCTCGGGGAAATTCAGTACTTC
CDR3: CASKLGEIQYF

D: .
J: TRBJ2-7
size: .
V: TRBV6-5
DNA: TGTGCCAGCAGGGGCATGGGGACCTACGAGCAGTACTTC
CDR3: CASRGMGTYEQYF

D: TRBD1
J: TRBJ2-4
size: many
V: TRBV14
DNA: TGTGCCAGCAGCCGTTTGACAGGGAACATTCAGTACTTC
CDR3: CASSRLTGNIQYF

D: TRBD1
J: TRBJ2-7
size: .
V: TRBV3-1
DNA: TGTGCCAGCAGAGCGACAGGGGGCTCCTACGAGCAGTACTTC
CDR3: CASRATGGSYEQYF

D: TRBD1
J: TRBJ2-5
size: .
V: TRBV27
DNA: TGTGCCAGCAGTTTAGGGGCAGCCCAGGGGGTAACAGAGACCCAGTACTTC
CDR3: CASSLGAAQGVTETQYF

D: TRBD2
J: TRBJ2-1
size: many
V: TRBV4-3
DNA: TGCGCCAGCAGCCCTGGGACTAGCGCGTACAATGAGCAGTTCTTC
CDR3: CASSPGTSAYNEQFF

D: .
J: TRBJ2-1
size: few
V: TRBV11-3
DNA: TGTGCCAGCAGCTTAGATTGGGCGGATGAGCAGTTCTTC
CDR3: CASSLDWADEQFF

D: .
J: TRBJ2-2
size: .
V: TRBV9
DNA: TGTGCCAGCACTTCTGTGGACACCGGGGAGCTGTTTTTT
CDR3: CASTSVDTGELFF

D: .
J: TRBJ1-1
size: .
V: TRBV30
DNA: TGTGCCTGGATCCGGGACAACCTGAACACTGAAGCTTTCTTT
CDR3: CAWIRDNLNTEAFF

D: .
J: TRBJ2-6
size: many
V: TRBV23-1
DNA: TGCGCCAGCAGACAGGGTGGGGCCAACGTCCTGACTTTC
CDR3: CASRQGGANVLTF

D: .
J: TRBJ1-4
size: .
V: TRBV5-1
DNA: TGCGCCAGCAGCTCGGGACGGGACAATGAAAAACTGTTTTTT
CDR3: CASSSGRDNEKLFF

D: .
J: TRBJ1-4
size: .
V: TRBV20-1
DNA: TGCAGTGCTAGAGGCGTTTTGGTTGAAAAACTGTTTTTT
CDR3: CSARGVLVEKLFF

D: .
J: TRBJ2-3
size: few
V: TRBV20-1
DNA: TGCAGTGCGAGCACAACGCGGGGTGGCGATACGCAGTATTTT
CDR3: CSASTTRGGDTQYF

D: .
J: TRBJ2-5
size: .
V: TRBV29-1
DNA: TGCAGCGTTGAAGAAGATGTTCCAGGGGTGGGGACCCAGTACTTC
CDR3: CSVEEDVPGVGTQYF

D: .
J: TRBJ2-5
size: few
V: TRBV9
DNA: TGTGCCAGCAGCGCATCCGGGACTCCGGAGACCCAGTACTTC
CDR3: CASSASGTPETQYF

D: TRBD1
J: TRBJ2-7
size: .
V: TRBV4-2
DNA: TGTGCCAGCATGGACAGGGCATACGAGCAGTACTTC
CDR3: CASMDRAYEQYF

D: TRBD1
J: TRBJ1-2
size: .
V: TRBV10-3
DNA: TGTGCCATCAGTAAGACAGGGGGCGTCGGCTACACCTTC
CDR3: CAISKTGGVGYTF

D: .
J: TRBJ1-2
size: .
V: TRBV15
DNA: TGTGCCACCAGCCGAGATCCGGGACGGGGCTACACCTTC
CDR3: CATSRDPGRGYTF

D: .
J: TRBJ2-4
size: .
V: TRBV6-4
DNA: TGTGCCAGCGGGCGGGGCATTCAGTACTTC
CDR3: CASGRGIQYF

D: TRBD2
J: TRBJ2-7
size: .
V: TRBV2
DNA: TGTGCCAGCAGTACGACTAGCGGGGGTTTCGACAGCTCCTACGAGCAGTACTTC
CDR3: CASSTTSGGFDSSYEQYF

D: TRBD1
J: TRBJ1-6
size: .
V: TRBV5-4
DNA: TGTGCCAGCAGCAGGTCGACAGGGGGGGATTCACCCCTCCACTTT
CDR3: CASSRSTGGDSPLHF

D: .
J: TRBJ1-4
size: .
V: TRBV20-1
DNA: TGCAGTGCTAGAGATCCGGGGGTATTGGAGGGTGAAAAACTGTTTTTT
CDR3: CSARDPGVLEGEKLFF

D: .
J: TRBJ1-1
size: .
V: TRBV19
DNA: TGTGCCAGTATCGCAGAACCCTACACTGAAGCTTTCTTT
CDR3: CASIAEPYTEAFF

D: TRBD1
J: TRBJ2-5
size: few
V: TRBV12-3/TRBV12-4
DNA: TGTGCCAGCAGTTTTAATCCCGGGACAGAAAGGGAGACCCAGTACTTC
CDR3: CASSFNPGTERETQYF

D: TRBD1
J: TRBJ2-1
size: .
V: TRBV7-8
DNA: TGTGCCAGCGGGTTGACAGGGATCGGCTCCTACAATGAGCAGTTCTTC
CDR3: CASGLTGIGSYNEQFF

D: .
J: TRBJ1-4
size: .
V: TRBV4-1
DNA: TGCGCCAGCAGCCGGGCCAAGGGGTTTGACGAAAAACTGTTTTTT
CDR3: CASSRAKGFDEKLFF

D: .
J: TRBJ1-6
size: .
V: TRBV6-5
DNA: TGTGCCAGAAGTTACTCGATATTTCGGGTAAATTCACCCCTCCACTTT
CDR3: CARSYSIFRVNSPLHF

D: .
J: TRBJ1-5
size: .
V: TRBV5-1
DNA: TGCGCCAGCAGCCCTTCGGGGACCCATAGCAATCAGCCCCAGCATTTT
CDR3: CASSPSGTHSNQPQHF